This entry concerns a single TCR beta chain. Treatment: randomized to nivolumab then ipilimumab (arm A) or the reverse (arm B). None of the patients previously received DNA-damaging chemotherapy. Measured with immunoSEQ multiplex PCR; TCRdb has only the in-frame clones, and not every one. The sample includes roughly 3,000 clones, approximately 15% of them seen just once. These data originate in a study of sequential checkpoint blockade in melanoma. Study background: TCRβ was sequenced from DNA of 91 pretreatment tumors.

J gave up 0 bases and V 3 bases, and 8 bases lay outside the gene matches. The V gene's germline CDR1 is KGHSH and CDR2 LQKENI. This CDR3 comprises 17 residues. Sequenced here: tumor tissue (inferred from file names), sampled from a patient given nivolumab and ipilimumab in sequence. The sequence was collected from a human donor with melanoma. This chain joins TRBV18 and TRBJ1-3, with 7 bases that match TRBD1. The CDR3 DNA reads as TGTGCCAGCTCACCCCTACAGGGGCCATACTCTGGAAACACCATATATTTT. Protein product: CASSPLQGPYSGNTIYF. Using reference TRBV18 and TRBJ1-3 for the parts outside the CDR3, the full variable domain is NAGVMQNPRHLVRRRGQEARLRCSPMKGHSHVYWYRQLPEEGLKFMVYLQKENIIDESGMPKERFSAEFPKEGPSILRIQQVVRGDSAAYFCASSPLQGPYSGNTIYFGEGSWLTVV.